The following is a TCR beta chain sequence with its context. This sample is part of a study of blood T cell repertoires in COVID-19. Clones were sequenced by immunoSEQ multiplex PCR, and TCRdb holds only the in-frame ones, with some missing. Seen here are over 250,000 clones, roughly 90% observed once, and the top ten hold under 2.5%. The germline CDR1 and CDR2 sequences are SGHNT and YYREEE (reference sequence). The CDR3 totals 12 residues. Trimming removed 2 bases from V and 5 bases from J, with 7 bases in between. This receptor was taken from a man between 45 and 60 years old with acute or convalescent COVID-19. This chain connects TRBV5-4 to TRBJ1-1; possibly TRBD1 for D (6 bases). Sample: peripheral blood. This CDR3 is CASSFDRTEAFF. DNA of the CDR3: TGTGCCAGCAGCTTCGACAGGACTGAAGCTTTCTTT.